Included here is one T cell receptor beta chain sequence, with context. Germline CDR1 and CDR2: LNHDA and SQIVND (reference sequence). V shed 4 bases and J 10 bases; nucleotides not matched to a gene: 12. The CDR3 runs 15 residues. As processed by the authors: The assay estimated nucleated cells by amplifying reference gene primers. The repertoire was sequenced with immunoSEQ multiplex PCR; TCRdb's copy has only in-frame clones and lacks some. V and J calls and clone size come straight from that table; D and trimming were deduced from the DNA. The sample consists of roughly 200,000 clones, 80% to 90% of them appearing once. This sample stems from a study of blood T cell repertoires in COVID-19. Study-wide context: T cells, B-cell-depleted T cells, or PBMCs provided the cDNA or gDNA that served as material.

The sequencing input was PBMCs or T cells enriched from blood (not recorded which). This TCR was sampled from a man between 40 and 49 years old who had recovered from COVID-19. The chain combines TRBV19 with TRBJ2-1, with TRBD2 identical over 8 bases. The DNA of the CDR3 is TGTGCCAGTAGTACTGGCGGGAGGATAGGAGGGGAGCAGTTCTTC. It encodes CASSTGGRIGGEQFF.